The 6 T cell receptor beta chains below all came from one sample that was sequenced in a study of blood T cell repertoires in COVID-19. TCRdb's table, derived via immunoSEQ multiplex PCR, lists solely in-frame clones and lacks some. Here the sample spans 350,000 or so clones, roughly 90% being singletons. The sample consisted of PBMCs or T cells enriched from blood (not recorded which). The receptors come from a woman in her thirties who had recovered from COVID-19.

The V call is TRBV9, the J call TRBJ1-1; 7 nucleotides match TRBD1. Germline V gene lookup returns CDR1 SGDLS and CDR2 YYNGEE. The V gene end was trimmed by 0 bases and the J gene end by 4 bases; junction bases not matched to a gene: 3. The CDR3 loop spans 14 amino acids. The CDR3 region is CASSVVKGATEAFF. CDR3 nucleotide sequence: TGTGCCAGCAGCGTAGTAAAGGGGGCCACTGAAGCTTTCTTT.

The chain links TRBV10-3 to TRBJ2-3, with 8 bases that match TRBD2. Trimming removed 2 bases from V and 2 bases from J; junction bases left unmatched: 3. This CDR3 region has 15 residues. In germline, CDR1 is ENHRY, CDR2 SYGVKD. CDR3: CAISEQLADTDTQYF. Here the CDR3 DNA reads TGTGCCATCAGTGAGCAACTAGCGGACACAGATACGCAGTATTTT.

The gene calls are TRBV25-1 and TRBJ2-7; 7 positions agree with TRBD1. The CDR3 has 15 amino acids. The germline V gene has CDR1 MGHDK and CDR2 SYGVNS. V lost 4 bases to trimming and J lost 4 bases; unmatched junction nucleotides: 10. CDR3 residues: CASSVSGTEIYEQYF. The CDR3 coding sequence is TGTGCCAGCAGTGTCTCCGGGACAGAGATATACGAGCAGTACTTC.

This rearrangement joins TRBV5-1 to TRBJ1-1, with D perhaps TRBD1 (5 bases). The germline V and J ends were trimmed by 0 bases and 1 base, with 10 bases remaining between them. CDR3 length: 15 residues. Germline V gives CDR1 SGHRS, CDR2 YFSETQ. CDR3 DNA sequence: TGCGCCAGCAGCTTGGGACAGCAAAAGAACACTGAAGCTTTCTTT. Amino acid sequence: CASSLGQQKNTEAFF. The full variable domain, rest sourced from reference TRBV5-1 and TRBJ1-1, is KAGVTQTPRYLIKTRGQQVTLSCSPISGHRSVSWYQQTPGQGLQFLFEYFSETQRNKGNFPGRFSGRQFSNSRSEMNVSTLELGDSALYLCASSLGQQKNTEAFFGQGTRLTVV.

The rearrangement joins TRBV7-2 to TRBJ2-1; 15 nucleotides align to TRBD2. With V trimmed by 5 bases and J by 10 bases, 6 bases remained unmatched. This CDR3 has 15 amino acids. Looked up from germline, CDR1 is SGHTA and CDR2 is FQGNSA. As DNA, the CDR3 is TGTGCCAGCAGCGGAATGGGACTAGCGGGGGGAGAGCAGTTCTTC. It specifies CASSGMGLAGGEQFF.

The gene calls are TRBV18 and TRBJ2-5; 8 nucleotides match TRBD1. Germline V gene data show CDR1 as KGHSH and CDR2 as LQKENI. The CDR3 length is 15 residues. With 2 bases clipped from V and 3 bases from J, the junction kept 5 bases outside the gene matches. The CDR3 loop reads CASSPTMDREETQYF. In DNA, the CDR3 is TGTGCCAGCTCACCAACTATGGACAGGGAAGAGACCCAGTACTTC.